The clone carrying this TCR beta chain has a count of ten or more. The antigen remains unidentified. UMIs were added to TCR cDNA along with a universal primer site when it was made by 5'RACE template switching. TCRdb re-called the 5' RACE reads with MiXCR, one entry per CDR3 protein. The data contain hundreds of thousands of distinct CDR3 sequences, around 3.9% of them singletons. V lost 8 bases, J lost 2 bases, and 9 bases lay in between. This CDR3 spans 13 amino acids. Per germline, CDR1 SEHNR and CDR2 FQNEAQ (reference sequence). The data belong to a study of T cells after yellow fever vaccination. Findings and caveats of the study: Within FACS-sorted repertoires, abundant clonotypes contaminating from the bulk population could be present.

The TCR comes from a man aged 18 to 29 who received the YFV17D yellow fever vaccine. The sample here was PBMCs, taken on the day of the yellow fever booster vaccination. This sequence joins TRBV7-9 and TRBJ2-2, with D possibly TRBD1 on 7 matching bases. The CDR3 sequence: CASQGGNTGELFF. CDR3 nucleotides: TGTGCCAGCCAGGGGGGAAACACCGGGGAGCTGTTTTTT.